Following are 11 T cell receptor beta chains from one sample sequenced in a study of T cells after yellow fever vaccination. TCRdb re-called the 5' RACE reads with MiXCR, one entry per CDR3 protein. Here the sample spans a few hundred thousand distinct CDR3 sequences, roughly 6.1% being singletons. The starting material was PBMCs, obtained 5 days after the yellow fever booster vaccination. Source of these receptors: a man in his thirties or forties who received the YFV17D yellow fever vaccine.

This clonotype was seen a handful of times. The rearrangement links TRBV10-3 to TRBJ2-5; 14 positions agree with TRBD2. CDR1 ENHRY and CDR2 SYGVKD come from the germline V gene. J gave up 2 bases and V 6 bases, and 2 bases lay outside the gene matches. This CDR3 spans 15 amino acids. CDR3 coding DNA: TGTGCCATCAGGGGGACTAGCGGGGGACAAGAGACCCAGTACTTC. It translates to CAIRGTSGGQETQYF.

CDR3 residues: CASSVGLGGLDYEQYF. In DNA, the CDR3 is TGTGCCAGCAGTGTAGGTTTGGGGGGCCTCGATTACGAGCAGTACTTC. The rearrangement joins TRBV12-3 or TRBV12-4 to TRBJ2-7; D may be TRBD1 or TRBD2 (6 bases each). The V gene lost 5 bases and the J gene lost 4 bases, with 21 bases spanning the gap. The CDR3 is 16 amino acids.

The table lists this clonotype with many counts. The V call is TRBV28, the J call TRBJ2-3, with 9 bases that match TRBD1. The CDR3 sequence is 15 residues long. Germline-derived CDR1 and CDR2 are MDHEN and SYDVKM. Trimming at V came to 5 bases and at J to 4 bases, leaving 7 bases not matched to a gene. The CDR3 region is CASSAPGTGSDTQYF. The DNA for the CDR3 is TGTGCCAGCAGTGCCCCGGGGACAGGGTCAGATACGCAGTATTTT. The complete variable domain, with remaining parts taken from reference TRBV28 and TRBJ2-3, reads DVKVTQSSRYLVKRTGEKVFLECVQDMDHENMFWYRQDPGLGLRLIYFSYDVKMKEKGDIPEGYSVSREKKERFSLILESASTNQTSMYLCASSAPGTGSDTQYFGPGTRLTVL.

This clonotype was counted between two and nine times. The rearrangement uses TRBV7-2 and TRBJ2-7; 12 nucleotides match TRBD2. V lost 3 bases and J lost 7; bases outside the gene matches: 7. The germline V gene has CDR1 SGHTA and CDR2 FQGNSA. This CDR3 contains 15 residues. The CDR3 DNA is TGTGCCAGCAGCTTGGACGGGACTAGCGGGTTAGAGCAGTACTTC. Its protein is CASSLDGTSGLEQYF.

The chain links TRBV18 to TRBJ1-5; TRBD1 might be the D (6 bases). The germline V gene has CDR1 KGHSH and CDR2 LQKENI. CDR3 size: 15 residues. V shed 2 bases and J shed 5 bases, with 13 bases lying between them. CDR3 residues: CASSPWGAQDQPQHF. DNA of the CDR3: TGTGCCAGCTCACCATGGGGGGCGCAGGATCAGCCCCAGCATTTT.

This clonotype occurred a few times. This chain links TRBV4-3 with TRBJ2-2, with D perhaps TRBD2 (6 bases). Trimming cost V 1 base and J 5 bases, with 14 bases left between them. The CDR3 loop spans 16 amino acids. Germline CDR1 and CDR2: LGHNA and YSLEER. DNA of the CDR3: TGCGCCAGCAGCCAAGCGGCGGCGGGGAAGACCGGGGAGCTGTTTTTT. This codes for CASSQAAAGKTGELFF.

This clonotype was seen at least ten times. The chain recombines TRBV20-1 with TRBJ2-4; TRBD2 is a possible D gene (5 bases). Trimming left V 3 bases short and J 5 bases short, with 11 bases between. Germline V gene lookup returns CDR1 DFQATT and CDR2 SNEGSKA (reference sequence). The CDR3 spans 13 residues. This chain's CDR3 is CSASSVLQNIQYF. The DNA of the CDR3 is TGCAGTGCTAGTAGCGTCCTTCAAAACATTCAGTACTTC.

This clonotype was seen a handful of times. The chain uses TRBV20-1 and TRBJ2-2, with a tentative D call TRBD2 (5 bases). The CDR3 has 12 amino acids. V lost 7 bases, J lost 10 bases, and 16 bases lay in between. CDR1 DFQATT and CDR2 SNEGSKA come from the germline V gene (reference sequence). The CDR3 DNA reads TGCAGTGTCCGGAGGAACGATCAGGAGCTGTTTTTT. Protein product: CSVRRNDQELFF.

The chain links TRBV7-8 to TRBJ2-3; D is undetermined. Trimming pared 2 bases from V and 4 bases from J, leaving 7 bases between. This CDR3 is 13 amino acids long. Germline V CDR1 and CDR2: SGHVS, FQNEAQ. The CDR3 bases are TGTGCCAGCAGCTTAAAGCAAGCAGATACGCAGTATTTT. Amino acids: CASSLKQADTQYF.

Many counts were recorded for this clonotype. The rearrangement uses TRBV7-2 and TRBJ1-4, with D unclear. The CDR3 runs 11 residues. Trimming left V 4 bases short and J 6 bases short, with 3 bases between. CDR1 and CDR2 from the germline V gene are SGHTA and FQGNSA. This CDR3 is CASSSYEKLFF. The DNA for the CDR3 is TGTGCCAGCAGCTCCTATGAAAAACTGTTTTTT.

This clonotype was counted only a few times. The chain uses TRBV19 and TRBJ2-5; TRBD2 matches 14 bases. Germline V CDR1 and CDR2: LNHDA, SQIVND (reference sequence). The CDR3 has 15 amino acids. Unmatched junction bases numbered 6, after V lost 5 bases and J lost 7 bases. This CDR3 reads CASSLGLAGVGTQYF. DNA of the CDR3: TGTGCCAGTAGTTTGGGACTAGCGGGAGTCGGGACCCAGTACTTC. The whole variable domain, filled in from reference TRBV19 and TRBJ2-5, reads DGGITQSPKYLFRKEGQNVTLSCEQNLNHDAMYWYRQDPGQGLRLIYYSQIVNDFQKGDIAEGYSVSREKKESFPLTVTSAQKNPTAFYLCASSLGLAGVGTQYFGPGTRLLVL.